This T cell receptor beta chain was retrieved from a study of T-cell memory formation after mild COVID-19. This clonotype appeared a few times. What it recognizes is unknown. The ends were cut back, 7 bases at V and 1 base at J, with 11 bases in the middle. CDR3 length equals 14 residues. Germline V CDR1 and CDR2: MNHEY, SVGEGT. Constant-segment primers served in 5'RACE that generated TCR alpha and TCR beta cDNA libraries bearing sample barcodes and UMIs. MiXCR was run by TCRdb on the 5' RACE reads, yielding one entry per CDR3 protein. Found here are about 320,000 distinct CDR3 sequences, more than 13% of them singletons; the top ten hold around 20%. Whole-study results and caveats: Most CD4+ clones that shrank were in CM and EM, while CD8+ ones turned up in EMRA. Contracting clones from day 15 to 85 had balanced CD4/CD8; later expanders favoured CD4+.

The chain employs TRBV6-2 or TRBV6-3 and TRBJ1-5; D is possibly TRBD1 (5 bases). Sequencing input: PBMCs or a T cell subset sorted from them (not recorded which). The source of this sequence is a man aged 18 to 29 who had mild COVID-19 (a few samples of this study predate the infection). Cell type and time point are not known. CDR3: CASNHGGSNQPQHF. CDR3 sequence (DNA): TGTGCCAGCAATCACGGGGGAAGCAATCAGCCCCAGCATTTT.